These 24 T cell receptor beta chains share one sample of origin, sequenced in a study of blood T cell repertoires in COVID-19. Profiled with immunoSEQ multiplex PCR; TCRdb holds only in-frame clones, not every one. The profile shows about 220,000 clones, roughly 89% of them singletons. What was sequenced was PBMCs or T cells enriched from blood (not recorded which). These receptors were obtained from a middle-aged woman with acute COVID-19.

The chain links TRBV3-1 (or the pseudogene TRBV3-2) to TRBJ2-1; TRBD2 matches at 12 bases. Germline CDR1 is LGHDT and CDR2 is YNNKEL (reference sequence). The ends lost 1 base at V and 2 bases at J; junction bases unmatched: 9. The CDR3 is 19 residues long. Here the CDR3 DNA reads TGTGCCAGCAGCCAAGGGGCTAGCGGGGGGGAAAACCCCTACAATGAGCAGTTCTTC. This translates into CASSQGASGGENPYNEQFF.

The count of this clone is one. The genes are TRBV5-4 and TRBJ2-5, with 8 bases that match TRBD1. CDR1 is SGHNT and CDR2 is YYREEE in the germline V gene (reference sequence). CDR3 length: 16 residues. V shed 3 bases, J shed 4 bases, and the junction held 11 bases outside the gene matches. This CDR3 is CASSWGGQGILETQYF. In nucleotides, the CDR3 is TGTGCCAGCAGCTGGGGCGGACAGGGAATTTTAGAGACCCAGTACTTC.

The J gene is TRBJ1-2, the V gene TRBV29-1; no clear D. This CDR3 comprises 12 residues. V was trimmed by 3 bases and J by 2 bases, leaving 7 bases between them. CDR1 is SQVTM, CDR2 ANQGSEA, per germline. The chain's CDR3 is CSVDLENYGYTF. The CDR3 coding sequence is TGCAGCGTTGATTTGGAGAACTATGGCTACACCTTC.

The gene calls are TRBV19 and TRBJ2-7; unclear D gene. This CDR3 is built from 14 residues. Germline lookup yields CDR1 LNHDA and CDR2 SQIVND (reference sequence). V lost 7 bases and J lost 0, with 13 bases in between. The CDR3 DNA follows: TGTGCCAGTAAATATTCTATGAGCTCCTACGAGCAGTACGTC. Protein sequence: CASKYSMSSYEQYV.

The genes are TRBV2 and TRBJ2-1, with TRBD1 matching over 9 bases. The CDR3 totals 16 residues. The V gene end was trimmed by 0 bases and the J gene end by 6 bases; junction bases not matched to a gene: 6. CDR1 is SNHLY, CDR2 FYNNEI, per germline. This chain's CDR3 is CASSEARQGGANEQFF. The CDR3 region has the DNA TGTGCCAGCAGTGAAGCGCGACAGGGGGGGGCCAATGAGCAGTTCTTC.

The chain recombines TRBV10-3 with TRBJ1-1; D unclear. The CDR3 spans 13 residues. Germline V gene sequence: CDR1 ENHRY, CDR2 SYGVKD. Trimming pared 10 bases from V and 4 bases from J, leaving 16 bases between. CDR3 DNA sequence: TGTGCCACGGCCGAGGAACCCGGCACTGAAGCTTTCTTT. Its protein is CATAEEPGTEAFF.

This clone was observed once. The chain uses TRBV18 and TRBJ2-1; no definite D call. Germline V gene sequence: CDR1 KGHSH, CDR2 LQKENI. Trimming shortened V by 2 bases and J by 7 bases, and 3 bases separated the two germline ends. The CDR3 is made up of 11 amino acids. Here the CDR3 reads CASSPENEQFF. As DNA, the CDR3 is TGTGCCAGCTCACCAGAGAATGAGCAGTTCTTC. Together with reference TRBV18 and TRBJ2-1, the CDR3 gives the full variable domain: NAGVMQNPRHLVRRRGQEARLRCSPMKGHSHVYWYRQLPEEGLKFMVYLQKENIIDESGMPKERFSAEFPKEGPSILRIQQVVRGDSAAYFCASSPENEQFFGPGTRLTVL.

The J gene is TRBJ1-4, the V gene TRBV9, with unresolved D. Germline V gives CDR1 SGDLS, CDR2 YYNGEE. The ends were cut back, 4 bases at V and 14 bases at J, with 18 bases in the middle. The CDR3 has 13 residues. CDR3 sequence reads: CASSPTSHEKLFF. The DNA for the CDR3 is TGTGCCAGCAGCCCTACGTCCCACGAGAAGCTGTTTTTT.

This chain joins TRBV29-1 and TRBJ1-1, with 10 bases aligning to TRBD1. V trimming: 6 bases; J trimming: 3 bases; junction bases outside the gene matches: 16. CDR1 and CDR2 from the germline V gene are SQVTM and ANQGSEA. The CDR3 has 17 residues. CDR3 loop: CSVKDRGRFVMDTEAFF. CDR3 nucleotide sequence: TGCAGCGTCAAAGACAGGGGGCGCTTTGTAATGGACACTGAAGCTTTCTTT.

The chain carries TRBV9 and TRBJ2-1; 9 bases agree with TRBD2. With 7 bases clipped from V and 3 bases from J, the junction kept 5 bases outside the gene matches. Germline V gives CDR1 SGDLS, CDR2 YYNGEE. The CDR3 covers 14 residues. Written as DNA, the CDR3 is TGTGCCAGCGGTGGCGGGGGGGACTACAATGAGCAGTTCTTC. Its protein is CASGGGGDYNEQFF.

The chain has TRBV2 and TRBJ1-1, with D unclear. V lost 9 bases and J lost 3, with 11 bases in between. Germline V gene lookup returns CDR1 SNHLY and CDR2 FYNNEI. The CDR3 spans 12 residues. The CDR3 DNA reads as TGTGCCAGTGGGCGGGGAGACACTGAAGCTTTCTTT. Encoded protein: CASGRGDTEAFF.

The J gene is TRBJ1-1, the V gene TRBV7-8, with D tentatively TRBD1 (5 bases). V was cut by 3 bases and J by 2 bases, with 13 bases left in between. The V gene's germline CDR1 is SGHVS and CDR2 FQNEAQ. The CDR3 loop spans 15 amino acids. The CDR3 sequence: CASSLALTANTEAFF. The CDR3 bases are TGTGCCAGCAGCTTGGCTTTGACAGCAAACACTGAAGCTTTCTTT.

The chain links TRBV7-3 to TRBJ2-3; 8 bases align to TRBD2. With 4 bases clipped from V and 8 bases from J, the junction kept 8 bases outside the gene matches. This CDR3 contains 14 residues. Germline CDR1 reads SGHTA; CDR2 reads FQGTGA. The CDR3 loop is CASSSSGGQGTQYF. The CDR3 nucleotides read TGTGCCAGCAGCTCCTCGGGGGGGCAGGGTACGCAGTATTTT. Full variable domain (missing parts from reference TRBV7-3 and TRBJ2-3): GAGVSQTPSNKVTEKGKYVELRCDPISGHTALYWYRQSLGQGPEFLIYFQGTGAADDSGLPNDRFFAVRPEGSVSTLKIQRTERGDSAVYLCASSSSGGQGTQYFGPGTRLTVL.

This clone was seen only once. This chain connects TRBV2 to TRBJ1-1; 8 nucleotides align to TRBD1. The germline gives CDR1 SNHLY, CDR2 FYNNEI. The CDR3 spans 14 residues. J gave up 7 bases and V 4 bases, and 8 bases lay outside the gene matches. The CDR3 loop is CASSVPGGAYEAFF. CDR3 bases: TGTGCCAGCAGTGTCCCAGGGGGCGCATATGAAGCTTTCTTT.

V and J are TRBV27 and TRBJ1-4; a weak D match, TRBD1 (5 bases). The CDR3 is 15 residues long. The germline V and J ends were trimmed by 5 bases and 7 bases, with 17 bases remaining between them. Germline V lookup: CDR1 MNHEY, CDR2 SMNVEV (reference sequence). The CDR3 loop is CASSGGRGVSEKLFF. The CDR3 DNA is TGTGCCAGCAGTGGAGGGCGGGGGGTGAGTGAAAAACTGTTTTTT.

The chain carries TRBV7-9 and TRBJ1-1; a weak D match, TRBD1 (5 bases). V was clipped by 3 bases and J by 6 bases, with 14 bases between them. CDR1 and CDR2 (germline): SEHNR, FQNEAQ (reference sequence). This CDR3 region has 14 residues. The CDR3: CASSFSRGGAEAFF. The CDR3 DNA reads TGTGCCAGCAGCTTCTCACGGGGGGGAGCTGAAGCTTTCTTT.

A note on this clone: This sample includes further DNA sequences coding for the same CDR3. The chain couples TRBV19 to TRBJ2-5; TRBD1 agrees at 8 bases. Germline CDR1 LNHDA, CDR2 SQIVND (reference sequence). J lost 4 bases, V lost 3 bases, and 10 bases had no gene match. This CDR3 has 16 amino acids. This CDR3 is CASSISAGGIGETQYF. The DNA for the CDR3 is TGTGCCAGTAGTATTAGCGCAGGGGGCATCGGAGAGACCCAGTACTTC.

The J gene is TRBJ1-1, the V gene TRBV2; weak D call: TRBD1 (5 bases). Germline V gene sequence: CDR1 SNHLY, CDR2 FYNNEI. The CDR3 contains 14 residues. V shed 6 bases and J shed 0 bases, with 11 bases lying between them. This CDR3 reads CASSKSGLNTEAFF. The CDR3 coding sequence is TGTGCCAGCAGCAAATCAGGGTTGAACACTGAAGCTTTCTTT.

This clone occurred once. J is TRBJ1-1 and V is TRBV25-1; 8 nucleotides agree with TRBD1. Unmatched junction bases numbered 5, after V lost 6 bases and J lost 2 bases. Germline assignment: CDR1 MGHDK and CDR2 SYGVNS. The CDR3 is made up of 14 amino acids. CDR3 region: CASSAGTGNTEAFF. Written as DNA, the CDR3 is TGTGCCAGCAGCGCCGGGACAGGTAACACTGAAGCTTTCTTT.

Notes on this clone: The same CDR3 is also encoded by other DNA sequences in this sample. V usage is TRBV19 and J usage is TRBJ1-1; no definite D call. This CDR3 is 12 amino acids long. V was cut by 8 bases and J by 1 base, with 8 bases left in between. CDR1 and CDR2 from the germline V gene are LNHDA and SQIVND (reference sequence). The CDR3, as DNA: TGTGCCAGTCGACGGGGGAACACTGAAGCTTTCTTT. Translation gives CASRRGNTEAFF. The complete variable domain, with remaining parts taken from reference TRBV19 and TRBJ1-1, reads DGGITQSPKYLFRKEGQNVTLSCEQNLNHDAMYWYRQDPGQGLRLIYYSQIVNDFQKGDIAEGYSVSREKKESFPLTVTSAQKNPTAFYLCASRRGNTEAFFGQGTRLTVV.

The V and J genes are TRBV2 and TRBJ1-3, with a possible D match to TRBD1 (6 bases). V lost 7 bases and J 4 bases, leaving 17 bases between the germline ends. This CDR3 region has 15 residues. Germline CDR1 reads SNHLY; CDR2 reads FYNNEI. Here the CDR3 reads CASIQTGPQGNTIYF. In DNA, the CDR3 is TGTGCCAGCATTCAAACAGGGCCTCAGGGAAACACCATATATTTT.

V gene TRBV19 combines with J gene TRBJ1-5, with D tentatively TRBD1 (5 bases). V was shortened by 6 bases and J by 8 bases, with 11 bases between the two germline ends. CDR3 length: 12 amino acids. CDR1 and CDR2 from the germline V gene are LNHDA and SQIVND (reference sequence). CDR3 region: CASRGAAEPQHF. The DNA for the CDR3 is TGTGCCAGTAGAGGGGCAGCAGAGCCCCAGCATTTT.

The V gene is TRBV3-1 (or the pseudogene TRBV3-2), the J gene TRBJ2-5; 7 bases agree with TRBD2. V was pared by 3 bases and J by 5 bases, with 9 bases of the junction left unmatched. The CDR3 runs to 15 residues. In germline, CDR1 is LGHDT, CDR2 YNNKEL (reference sequence). The CDR3 DNA sequence: TGTGCCAGCAGCCATGGGCGGGGGAGGTCGGAGACCCAGTACTTC. Protein: CASSHGRGRSETQYF.

In DNA, the CDR3 is TGCGCCAGCAGCGTAGGGACAGGAATGAACACTGAAGCTTTCTTT. As protein: CASSVGTGMNTEAFF. The chain carries TRBV5-1 and TRBJ1-1, with 8 bases aligning to TRBD1. The CDR3 is 15 residues long. Germline CDR1 and CDR2: SGHRS and YFSETQ. Trimming removed 4 bases from V and 0 bases from J; junction bases left unmatched: 5.